The rows below give T cell receptor beta chains drawn from one sample of a study of blood T cells in healthy people across ages. TCRdb re-called the 5' RACE reads with MiXCR, one entry per CDR3 protein. Of more than 650,000 distinct CDR3 sequences in the sample, less than 70% are singletons; the top ten hold about 42%. Sequencing was performed on blood. Receptors originate from an elderly man in good health. Each CDR3 is given with its conserved first and last residue. The D gene is left open where the match is weak. Size is omitted from some rows. Given values are once, few, many or a class for expanded clones.

d_call: NA; j_call: TRBJ1-2; clone_size: NA; v_call: TRBV5-1; cdr3_aa: CASSLAQTYGYTF; cdr3_nt: TGCGCCAGCAGCTTGGCACAGACCTATGGCTACACCTTC
d_call: TRBD1; j_call: TRBJ1-5; clone_size: NA; v_call: TRBV29-1; cdr3_aa: CSVVGRGGNQPQHF; cdr3_nt: TGCAGCGTTGTCGGCAGGGGGGGCAATCAGCCCCAGCATTTT
d_call: NA; j_call: TRBJ2-7; clone_size: once; v_call: TRBV4-1; cdr3_aa: CASSFAGTPSYEQYF; cdr3_nt: TGCGCCAGCAGCTTCGCCGGGACACCTTCCTACGAGCAGTACTTC
d_call: NA; j_call: TRBJ2-5; clone_size: NA; v_call: TRBV24-1; cdr3_aa: CATSDTQETQYF; cdr3_nt: TGTGCCACCAGTGACACCCAAGAGACCCAGTACTTC
d_call: NA; j_call: TRBJ1-1; clone_size: once; v_call: TRBV30; cdr3_aa: CAWSSARLRGRFMNTEAFF; cdr3_nt: TGTGCCTGGAGTTCGGCGAGGTTACGGGGGCGATTCATGAACACTGAAGCTTTCTTT
d_call: NA; j_call: TRBJ2-5; clone_size: NA; v_call: TRBV27; cdr3_aa: CASSFFQSETQYF; cdr3_nt: TGTGCCAGCAGTTTCTTTCAATCAGAGACCCAGTACTTC
d_call: TRBD1; j_call: TRBJ1-1; clone_size: NA; v_call: TRBV2; cdr3_aa: CASRAPDRGKLTEAFF; cdr3_nt: TGTGCCAGCAGAGCGCCTGACAGGGGCAAGTTAACTGAAGCTTTCTTT
d_call: NA; j_call: TRBJ2-6; clone_size: NA; v_call: TRBV24-1; cdr3_aa: CATSDPSGGTNVLTF; cdr3_nt: TGTGCCACCAGTGACCCCTCAGGGGGGACTAACGTCCTGACTTTC
d_call: TRBD2; j_call: TRBJ2-1; clone_size: NA; v_call: TRBV5-1; cdr3_aa: CASSLGGTSGRKSYNEQFF; cdr3_nt: TGCGCCAGCAGCTTGGGTGGGACTAGCGGGAGAAAGTCCTACAATGAGCAGTTCTTC
d_call: NA; j_call: TRBJ1-1; clone_size: NA; v_call: TRBV5-1; cdr3_aa: CASSLAGARYPDEAFF; cdr3_nt: TGCGCCAGCAGCTTGGCCGGGGCTCGCTACCCGGATGAAGCTTTCTTT
d_call: TRBD2; j_call: TRBJ2-1; clone_size: NA; v_call: TRBV24-1; cdr3_aa: CATSVLGTSGINEQFF; cdr3_nt: TGTGCCACCAGTGTATTGGGCACTAGCGGGATCAATGAGCAGTTCTTC
d_call: TRBD2; j_call: TRBJ2-5; clone_size: NA; v_call: TRBV20-1; cdr3_aa: CSARERVSGSEETQYF; cdr3_nt: TGCAGTGCTAGAGAAAGAGTTAGCGGGTCTGAAGAGACCCAGTACTTC
d_call: NA; j_call: TRBJ2-1; clone_size: NA; v_call: TRBV20-1; cdr3_aa: CSATRQSSYNEQFF; cdr3_nt: TGCAGTGCAACCCGACAGAGCTCCTACAATGAGCAGTTCTTC
d_call: TRBD2; j_call: TRBJ2-3; clone_size: NA; v_call: TRBV12-3/TRBV12-4; cdr3_aa: CASSPRAGRKHRYAYF; cdr3_nt: TGTGCCAGCAGTCCGAGAGCCGGGAGGAAACACAGATACGCGTATTTT
d_call: NA; j_call: TRBJ2-7; clone_size: once; v_call: TRBV18; cdr3_aa: CASSPNPRPVLEQYF; cdr3_nt: TGTGCCAGCTCGCCAAACCCGAGACCGGTCCTCGAGCAGTACTTC
d_call: TRBD1; j_call: TRBJ1-5; clone_size: once; v_call: TRBV24-1; cdr3_aa: CATSASRGDNQPQHF; cdr3_nt: TGTGCCACCAGTGCATCCAGGGGGGACAATCAGCCCCAGCATTTT
d_call: TRBD2; j_call: TRBJ2-3; clone_size: NA; v_call: TRBV20-1; cdr3_aa: CSAVNLAGVNRDAYF; cdr3_nt: TGCAGTGCTGTGAACCTAGCGGGGGTGAACAGAGACGCGTATTTT
d_call: NA; j_call: TRBJ1-1; clone_size: NA; v_call: TRBV9; cdr3_aa: CASSANSLNTEAFF; cdr3_nt: TGTGCCAGCAGCGCCAACAGCCTGAACACTGAAGCTTTCTTT